Below, 25 T cell receptor beta chains from the same sample are listed, as sequenced in a study of cytomegalovirus exposure and HLA in healthy donors. 60 Vbeta and 13 Jbeta primers were used in PCR. Clones were sequenced by immunoSEQ multiplex PCR, and TCRdb holds only the in-frame ones, with some missing. The sample has about 120,000 clones, about four fifths seen once. Sequencing was performed on PBMCs. These receptors were taken from a female donor in good health and CMV-seropositive.

V usage is TRBV5-8 and J usage is TRBJ2-3; D is uncertain. V was trimmed by 2 bases and J by 5 bases, leaving 3 bases between them. The CDR3 runs 11 residues. The germline V gene encodes CDR1 SGHTS and CDR2 YDEGEE. This chain's CDR3 is CASSFRDTQYF. The CDR3 coding sequence is TGTGCCAGCAGCTTCAGAGATACGCAGTATTTT.

The rearrangement joins TRBV30 to TRBJ1-1; D possibly corresponds to TRBD1 (6 bases). The germline CDR1 and CDR2 sequences are GTSNPN and SVGIG (reference sequence). Between the trimmed V and J ends, which lost 7 bases and 5 bases, there was a span of 14 bases. The CDR3 is 12 residues long. CDR3 DNA sequence: TGTGCCTCGACCGGGGGGCGAACTGAAGCTTTCTTT. It encodes CASTGGRTEAFF. The full variable domain, in which reference TRBV30 and TRBJ1-1 provide the parts outside the CDR3, is SQTIHQWPATLVQPVGSPLSLECTVEGTSNPNLYWYRQAAGRGLQLLFYSVGIGQISSEVPQNLSASRPQDRQFILSSKKLLLSDSGFYLCASTGGRTEAFFGQGTRLTVV.

The rearrangement links TRBV19 to TRBJ2-6; D might be TRBD2 (6 bases). CDR1 is LNHDA, CDR2 SQIVND, per germline (reference sequence). Trimming cost V 5 bases and J 1 base, with 12 bases left between them. This CDR3 comprises 16 residues. CDR3 nucleotides: TGTGCCAGTAGTCCGTGGGACTCTTCTGGGGCCAACGTCCTGACTTTC. Its translation is CASSPWDSSGANVLTF.

This clone came up a few times. The CDR3 sequence: CASSGGAGNEQFF. As DNA, the CDR3 is TGTGCCAGTAGCGGGGGGGCCGGCAATGAGCAGTTCTTC. The V and J genes are TRBV6-4 and TRBJ2-1; 11 nucleotides agree with TRBD2. Germline-derived CDR1 and CDR2 are MRHNA and SNTAGT. This CDR3 is built from 13 residues. V lost 9 bases to trimming and J lost 6 bases; unmatched junction nucleotides: 4.

This clone was seen just once. This rearrangement joins TRBV30 to TRBJ2-2, with D possibly TRBD2 on 7 matching bases. V shed 2 bases and J shed 7 bases, with 11 bases lying between them. CDR1 and CDR2 (germline): GTSNPN, SVGIG (reference sequence). The CDR3 spans 13 residues. Here the CDR3 reads CAWSRGANGELFF. In DNA, the CDR3 is TGTGCCTGGAGTCGGGGGGCGAACGGGGAGCTGTTTTTT.

The chain combines TRBV18 with TRBJ2-1; the D gene is possibly TRBD2 (7 bases). Germline CDR1 is KGHSH and CDR2 is LQKENI. The CDR3 has 18 amino acids. V lost 3 bases to trimming and J lost 7 bases, with 25 bases between them. CDR3 in DNA: TGTGCCAGCTCACCCTATGTAGGGGGGGGCCATGAATCGAATGAGCAGTTCTTC. Residues: CASSPYVGGGHESNEQFF.

The sample holds one count of this clone. V and J are TRBV7-2 and TRBJ1-2, with TRBD1 matching 8 bases. Germline V CDR1 and CDR2: SGHTA, FQGNSA. The J segment lost 2 bases and the V segment lost 5 bases, leaving 16 bases of the junction unmatched. This CDR3 has 18 amino acids. Here the CDR3 reads CASSPKPNRWTGNYGYTF. DNA for the CDR3: TGTGCCAGCAGCCCTAAACCAAATAGGTGGACAGGGAACTATGGCTACACCTTC. Full variable domain (rest looked up from reference TRBV7-2 and TRBJ1-2): GAGVSQSPSNKVTEKGKDVELRCDPISGHTALYWYRQSLGQGLEFLIYFQGNSAPDKSGLPSDRFSAERTGGSVSTLTIQRTQQEDSAVYLCASSPKPNRWTGNYGYTFGSGTRLTVV.

This clone was observed a single time. V is TRBV7-2 and J is TRBJ1-5; 11 bases map to TRBD1. This CDR3 is 14 amino acids long. After removal of 5 bases from V and 6 bases from J, the junction contained 3 bases not matched to a gene. CDR1 is SGHTA and CDR2 is FQGNSA in the germline V gene. In DNA, the CDR3 is TGTGCCAGCAGCGGGGACAGGGGGGGTCAGCCCCAGCATTTT. Amino acid sequence: CASSGDRGGQPQHF.

V usage is TRBV7-2 and J usage is TRBJ2-5; D not certain. Germline values: CDR1 SGHTA, CDR2 FQGNSA. CDR3 length equals 14 residues. The V end lost 1 base, the J end lost 1 base, and 7 bases lay between the germline ends. The CDR3 protein is CASSLGTAQETQYF. CDR3 sequence (DNA): TGTGCCAGCAGCTTAGGAACAGCCCAAGAGACCCAGTACTTC.

This clone was seen a handful of times. J is TRBJ1-1 and V is TRBV7-6, with 9 positions matching TRBD1. V lost 4 bases and J lost 5; bases outside the gene matches: 5. This CDR3 spans 14 amino acids. Germline assignment: CDR1 SGHVS and CDR2 FNYEAQ. CDR3 sequence: CASSSGQGSTEAFF. The DNA for the CDR3 is TGTGCCAGCAGCTCGGGACAGGGAAGTACTGAAGCTTTCTTT.

This rearrangement joins TRBV18 to TRBJ1-1; perhaps TRBD1 as D (6 bases). V lost 4 bases to trimming and J lost 1 base, with 7 bases between them. This CDR3 spans 13 amino acids. Looked up from germline, CDR1 is KGHSH and CDR2 is LQKENI. Here the CDR3 DNA reads TGTGCCAGCTCACAAGGGGGGAACACTGAAGCTTTCTTT. As protein: CASSQGGNTEAFF.

This rearrangement joins TRBV29-1 to TRBJ1-1; the D is unclear. Trimming removed 4 bases from V and 3 bases from J, with 9 bases in between. The CDR3 runs to 12 residues. Germline CDR1 SQVTM, CDR2 ANQGSEA. The CDR3 nucleotides read TGCAGCGTTGGAAGTCGGTACACTGAAGCTTTCTTT. Protein: CSVGSRYTEAFF. The full variable domain, with the rest looked up from reference TRBV29-1 and TRBJ1-1, is SAVISQKPSRDICQRGTSLTIQCQVDSQVTMMFWYRQQPGQSLTLIATANQGSEATYESGFVIDKFPISRPNLTFSTLTVSNMSPEDSSIYLCSVGSRYTEAFFGQGTRLTVV.

The chain has TRBV10-3 and TRBJ2-3; 9 bases map to TRBD2. The germline V gene encodes CDR1 ENHRY and CDR2 SYGVKD. The CDR3 is made up of 16 amino acids. V dropped 1 base and J dropped 4; count of bases not matched to a gene: 6. Here the CDR3 DNA reads TGTGCCATCAGTGAGTTGCTAGCGGGGTTGGCAGATACGCAGTATTTT. Translated: CAISELLAGLADTQYF.

This CDR3 reads CASSEASQGAGWTEAFF. CDR3 bases: TGTGCCAGCAGTGAAGCGAGCCAGGGGGCGGGTTGGACTGAAGCTTTCTTT. The rearrangement links TRBV2 to TRBJ1-1; 8 bases line up with TRBD1. J was trimmed by 5 bases and V by 0 bases; bases with no gene match: 11. The germline V gene has CDR1 SNHLY and CDR2 FYNNEI. The CDR3 sequence is 17 residues long.

The chain combines TRBV6-5 with TRBJ1-2, with 7 nucleotides matching TRBD1. CDR3 size: 14 residues. Germline V CDR1 and CDR2: MNHEY, SVGAGI. V gave up 4 bases and J gave up 5 bases; unmatched junction bases: 7. The CDR3 DNA reads as TGTGCCAGCAGTTTCGACAGGGCGCCGTATGGCTACACCTTC. Translation: CASSFDRAPYGYTF.

The V and J genes are TRBV30 and TRBJ2-5, with D perhaps TRBD1 (6 bases). The J call may be wrong; the DNA end is better matched by TRBJ2-7. CDR3 size: 13 residues. The germline V gene has CDR1 GTSNPN and CDR2 SVGIG (reference sequence). CDR3 DNA: TGTGCCTGGAAGGGGGATAGCTCCTACGAGCAGTACTTC. Translation gives CAWKGDSSYEQYF.

This chain connects TRBV5-6 to TRBJ1-4; D perhaps matches TRBD1 (6 bases). CDR3 length equals 16 residues. The V gene lost 2 bases and the J gene lost 3 bases, with 14 bases spanning the gap. The germline CDR1 and CDR2 sequences are SGHDT and YYEEEE. The CDR3 coding sequence is TGTGCCAGCAGCTTACGCACAGGGTATCCTAATGAAAAACTGTTTTTT. Protein sequence: CASSLRTGYPNEKLFF.

This clone was seen once. V is TRBV4-2 and J is TRBJ2-2; 11 nucleotides match TRBD2. The CDR3 runs to 18 residues. Losses at the gene ends were 1 base for V and 7 bases for J; bases not matched to a gene: 11. Germline V gene sequence: CDR1 LGHNA, CDR2 YNFKEQ. Here the CDR3 reads CASSQGGLAGGPGGELFF. The DNA of the CDR3 is TGTGCCAGCAGCCAAGGGGGTTTAGCGGGGGGGCCTGGCGGGGAGCTGTTTTTT.

This clone was seen just once. This chain uses TRBV9 with TRBJ1-2, with D hard to call. The CDR3 totals 14 residues. V lost 0 bases to trimming and J lost 1 base, with 7 bases between them. The germline V gene encodes CDR1 SGDLS and CDR2 YYNGEE. The DNA for the CDR3 is TGTGCCAGCAGCGTAGGAGGTTTTAACTATGGCTACACCTTC. This encodes CASSVGGFNYGYTF.

This chain links TRBV5-1 with TRBJ2-7; D possibly corresponds to TRBD2 (6 bases). V shed 0 bases and J shed 0 bases, with 10 bases lying between them. There are 15 residues in the CDR3. Germline V gives CDR1 SGHRS, CDR2 YFSETQ. CDR3 region: CASSLGLASSYEQYF. The CDR3 coding sequence is TGCGCCAGCAGCTTGGGGCTAGCGAGCTCCTACGAGCAGTACTTC.

V is TRBV4-3 and J is TRBJ1-2; 8 bases match TRBD1. The V and J ends lost 1 base and 0 bases, in that order; junction bases with no gene match: 7. Germline CDR1 LGHNA, CDR2 YSLEER. There are 17 residues in the CDR3. CDR3 in amino acids: CASSQAPPDRANYGYTF. The CDR3 DNA reads TGCGCCAGCAGCCAAGCCCCCCCGGACAGGGCTAACTATGGCTACACCTTC.

This chain uses TRBV5-5 with TRBJ1-3; D not certain. V was trimmed by 0 bases and J by 0 bases, leaving 4 bases between them. Germline V CDR1 and CDR2: SGHKS, YYEKEE (reference sequence). The CDR3 extends over 14 amino acids. DNA of the CDR3: TGTGCCAGCAGCTTGGCCAACTCTGGAAACACCATATATTTT. Translating gives CASSLANSGNTIYF.

The chain links TRBV7-2 to TRBJ2-7; 10 bases match TRBD1. Germline V gene lookup returns CDR1 SGHTA and CDR2 FQGNSA. CDR3 length: 14 amino acids. The V segment lost 6 bases and the J segment 5 bases; nucleotides outside the gene matches: 7. DNA of the CDR3: TGTGCCAGCAGGAGGACAGGGGGGTCGGACGAGCAGTACTTC. Protein: CASRRTGGSDEQYF.

This clone was recorded a few times. The chain carries TRBV5-1 and TRBJ2-3, with 9 bases matching TRBD1. The CDR3 is made up of 16 amino acids. Germline V gives CDR1 SGHRS, CDR2 YFSETQ. The trim removed 2 bases at V and 0 bases at J, leaving 4 bases unmatched. CDR3 in DNA: TGCGCCAGCAGCTTACCGGACAGGGGCAGCACAGATACGCAGTATTTT. Translated, it gives CASSLPDRGSTDTQYF.

This rearrangement joins TRBV5-1 to TRBJ1-2; no clear D. CDR3 length: 15 amino acids. Germline CDR1 reads SGHRS; CDR2 reads YFSETQ. Trimming took off 4 bases at V and 6 bases at J, with 19 bases between the two ends. CDR3 bases: TGCGCCAGCAGCACATCTTTGGGAGGGTCTAATGGCTACACCTTC. This translates into CASSTSLGGSNGYTF.